The T cell receptor (beta chain) under discussion was sequenced for a study of Ad26.COV2.S vaccination and SARS-CoV-2 variants. V trimming: 2 bases; J trimming: 7 bases; junction bases outside the gene matches: 4. The germline CDR1 and CDR2 sequences are SGHDN and FVKESK. The CDR3 has 13 residues. As for this clone: The antigen remains undetermined.

Study observations and caveats: TCR breadth and depth estimates may have understated total T cell responses. Vaccine recipients showed a spike-specific TCR breadth that was higher than in placebo recipients.

Specified treatment: 15 to 20 received Ad26.COV2.S at low or high dose, single or two shots; roughly five received placebo; per-sample allocation not given. Specimens were obtained on day 63 following the first vaccine or placebo injection. The donor was a Boston adult aged 18-55 years. Some clones are missing from TCRdb's copy, which holds only in-frame ones; the method was immunoSEQ multiplex PCR. The sample shows approximately 400,000 clones, 83% of them seen only once. The chain has TRBV14 and TRBJ1-2; 7 bases fit TRBD1. The TCR sequence derives from a person between 18 and 65 years old who received the Ad26.COV2.S COVID-19 vaccine or a placebo. Specimen: peripheral blood, collected in a trial of Ad26.COV2.S vaccine versus placebo. The CDR3 coding sequence is TGTGCCAGCAGCCAAACAGGGGTTTCTGGCTACACCTTC. Amino acid sequence: CASSQTGVSGYTF. Complete variable domain (other parts from reference TRBV14 and TRBJ1-2): EAGVTQFPSHSVIEKGQTVTLRCDPISGHDNLYWYRRVMGKEIKFLLHFVKESKQDESGMPNNRFLAERTGGTYSTLKVQPAELEDSGVYFCASSQTGVSGYTFGSGTRLTVV.